This T cell receptor (beta chain) was sequenced for a study of prognosis after radiotherapy for stage I lung cancer. Overall study context: Tumors were squamous cell carcinoma in six to eight patients and adenocarcinoma in eleven to twelve.

Germline V gene sequence: CDR1 SGHRS, CDR2 YFSETQ. Deletions cut 2 bases from V and 3 bases from J, with 9 bases between. The CDR3 is 14 residues long. With two time points in the design, around 6 milliliters of peripheral blood were drawn at each one. Starting from genomic DNA, TCR beta CDR3 was amplified through two-round multiplex PCR. Round one of PCR was performed, and it used primers specific to each TRBV and TRBJ gene. One entry per CDR3 protein, called by TCRdb with MiXCR from the multiplex PCR reads. This sample has around 20,000 distinct CDR3 sequences, with around 50% found just once. As regards this clonotype: Its antigen is still unknown.

Broader study findings: Differences in TRBV and TRBJ gene usage were reportedly observed between patients with and without metastases.

The TCR sequence derives from a donor aged 50 or older with non-small cell lung cancer. The specimen comprised PBMCs, sampled before or after stereotactic body radiation therapy (not recorded which). The V call is TRBV5-1, the J call TRBJ2-1; D is perhaps TRBD1 (6 bases). CDR3 sequence: CASSLEGVYNEQFF. CDR3 in DNA: TGCGCCAGCAGCTTAGAGGGGGTCTACAATGAGCAGTTCTTC. Filled out from reference TRBV5-1 and TRBJ2-1, the complete variable domain reads KAGVTQTPRYLIKTRGQQVTLSCSPISGHRSVSWYQQTPGQGLQFLFEYFSETQRNKGNFPGRFSGRQFSNSRSEMNVSTLELGDSALYLCASSLEGVYNEQFFGPGTRLTVL.